What follows are 18 T cell receptor beta chains derived from one specimen sequenced in a study of neurological immune-mediated disorders. TCRdb redid the calling of the 5' RACE reads with MiXCR, one entry per CDR3 protein. The repertoire consists of about 46,000 distinct CDR3 sequences, with 3% to 3.5% occurring once and the leading ten covering roughly 16%. The sequenced sample consisted of PBMCs. The receptors here all came from a woman between 45 and 65 years old with multiple sclerosis.

This clonotype occurred many times. The chain has TRBV9 and TRBJ2-7; D unresolved. This CDR3 has 15 residues. Germline V gene sequence: CDR1 SGDLS, CDR2 YYNGEE. V shed 5 bases and J shed 0 bases, with 15 bases lying between them. The CDR3 nucleotides are TGTGCCAGCAGTGTTGGACCTACGAGCTCCTACGAGCAGTACTTC. It translates to CASSVGPTSSYEQYF.

In this sample, this clonotype turned up many times. The chain uses TRBV21-1 and TRBJ2-7; the table calls TRBD2, which could not be checked here. TRBV21-1 is an annotated pseudogene. The CDR3 totals 16 residues. The CDR3 region has the DNA TGTGCCAGCAGCAAGTTCCGAGCGGGTAGGTCCTACGAGCAGTACTTC. Protein product: CASSKFRAGRSYEQYF.

This clonotype was counted a few times. This chain links TRBV11-1 with TRBJ2-2; D gene uncertain. The CDR3 sequence is 13 residues long. Per germline, CDR1 SGHAT and CDR2 FQDESV (reference sequence). The V end lost 5 bases, the J end lost 5 bases, and 9 bases lay between the germline ends. CDR3 nucleotide sequence: TGTGCCAGCAGCCACGGTCCTACCGGGGAGCTGTTTTTT. Residues: CASSHGPTGELFF. Combining the CDR3 with reference TRBV11-1 and TRBJ2-2 gives the whole variable domain EAEVAQSPRYKITEKSQAVAFWCDPISGHATLYWYRQILGQGPELLVQFQDESVVDDSQLPKDRFSAERLKGVDSTLKIQPAELGDSAMYLCASSHGPTGELFFGEGSRLTVL.

This clonotype was found many times. J is TRBJ2-1 and V is TRBV29-1, with 7 bases matching TRBD2. Germline CDR1 SQVTM, CDR2 ANQGSEA. This CDR3 region has 13 residues. Trimming at V came to 5 bases and at J to 9 bases, leaving 10 bases not matched to a gene. CDR3 coding DNA: TGCAGCGTTATCGGACTAGTGGGGGGTGAGCAGTTCTTC. It yields the protein CSVIGLVGGEQFF.

This clonotype was observed many times. The chain is built from TRBV3-1 and TRBJ1-6, with TRBD1 matching 10 bases. The CDR3 contains 14 residues. Germline CDR1 reads LGHDT; CDR2 reads YNNKEL (reference sequence). J was trimmed by 9 bases and V by 4 bases; bases with no gene match: 3. This CDR3 is CASSLRTGGSPLHF. The CDR3 DNA sequence: TGTGCCAGCAGCCTTAGGACAGGGGGTTCACCCCTCCACTTT.

This clonotype was counted many times. V and J are TRBV12-3 or TRBV12-4 and TRBJ2-6; 8 bases align to TRBD1. V lost 4 bases and J lost 0; bases outside the gene matches: 5. The CDR3 sequence is 17 residues long. The CDR3, as DNA: TGTGCCAGCAGTTCCCTAACAGGGGGCTCTGGGGCCAACGTCCTGACTTTC. This sequence encodes CASSSLTGGSGANVLTF.

In its sample, this clonotype was seen many times. The gene calls are TRBV24-1 and TRBJ2-1; 13 positions agree with TRBD2. Per germline, CDR1 KGHDR and CDR2 SFDVKD. The CDR3 contains 17 residues. With V trimmed by 4 bases and J by 5 bases, 7 bases remained unmatched. The CDR3 region has the DNA TGTGCCACCAGTGACCCACCTGGGACTAGCGGGGACAATGAGCAGTTCTTC. Its translation: CATSDPPGTSGDNEQFF.

The table lists this clonotype with many counts. The chain joins TRBV9 to TRBJ2-3; D is undetermined. The CDR3 is 15 residues long. Deletions cut 4 bases from V and 2 bases from J, with 14 bases between. Germline V gene lookup returns CDR1 SGDLS and CDR2 YYNGEE. The CDR3 DNA reads as TGTGCCAGCAGCTCCTCTGGAAGTAACACAGATACGCAGTATTTT. This encodes CASSSSGSNTDTQYF.

This clonotype showed up many times. This rearrangement joins TRBV3-1 to TRBJ2-3, with D possibly matching TRBD2 (5 bases). The V end was cut by 1 base, the J end by 6 bases, with 8 bases between. Germline CDR1 is LGHDT and CDR2 is YNNKEL (reference sequence). This CDR3 has 13 residues. The CDR3 nucleotides read TGTGCCAGCAGCCAAGGGATAGCGGATACGCAGTATTTT. Translation gives CASSQGIADTQYF.

Ten or more counts support this clonotype. The V and J genes are TRBV7-9 and TRBJ1-6; possibly TRBD1 for D (5 bases). The CDR3 spans 15 residues. CDR1 is SEHNR, CDR2 FQNEAQ, per germline (reference sequence). Between the trimmed V and J ends, which lost 1 base and 7 bases, there was a span of 11 bases. DNA for the CDR3: TGTGCCAGCAGCTTAGGGGGCGCGTTGAATTCACCCCTCCACTTT. Translation gives CASSLGGALNSPLHF.

Ten or more counts support this clonotype. The chain combines TRBV4-1 with TRBJ2-7, with 7 bases fitting TRBD1. Trimming cost V 1 base and J 2 bases; bases outside gene matches: 5. CDR1 MGHRA and CDR2 YSYEKL come from the germline V gene. The length of the CDR3 is 15 residues. The CDR3 DNA reads TGCGCCAGCAGCCAAGCCCTGACAGGGCCCTACGAGCAGTACGTC. Amino acids: CASSQALTGPYEQYV.

This clonotype has a count of ten or more. This chain links TRBV7-2 with TRBJ2-1; 12 bases are a match to TRBD2. The CDR3 is 20 amino acids. V was clipped by 5 bases and J by 4 bases; unmatched bases: 18. Germline V gene sequence: CDR1 SGHTA, CDR2 FQGNSA. The CDR3 bases are TGTGCCAGCAGCCCCCAGCAAGGGCTAGCGGGGGGGGGCCAGTACAATGAGCAGTTCTTC. Encoded protein: CASSPQQGLAGGGQYNEQFF.

As to this clonotype: This CDR3 is missing its conserved last phenylalanine or tryptophan, likely due to a read error. The chain carries TRBV5-1 and TRBJ2-3, with D possibly being TRBD1 or TRBD2 (5 bases each). The germline V gene encodes CDR1 SGHRS and CDR2 YFSETQ. The CDR3 is made up of 14 amino acids. V gave up 3 bases and J gave up 1 base, with 9 bases separating them. The CDR3 nucleotides read TGCGCCAGCAGCTCCGGGACCGGCACAGATACGCAGTATAAT. The encoded protein is CASSSGTGTDTQYN.

Many counts were recorded for this clonotype. The V gene is TRBV7-2, the J gene TRBJ2-1, with TRBD2 as a possible D gene (6 bases). V shed 3 bases and J shed 10 bases, with 10 bases lying between them. The CDR3 has 12 residues. Per germline, CDR1 SGHTA and CDR2 FQGNSA. The CDR3 sequence: CASSLGRGEQFF. DNA of the CDR3: TGTGCCAGCAGCTTGGGACGGGGGGAGCAGTTCTTC.

This clonotype showed up many times. CDR3 in DNA: TGCAGTGCTAGGGGACGGGACAATCAGCCCCAGCATTTT. Translated, it gives CSARGRDNQPQHF. V is TRBV20-1 and J is TRBJ1-5; D may be TRBD1 (5 bases). Germline V lookup: CDR1 DFQATT, CDR2 SNEGSKA (reference sequence). This CDR3 contains 13 residues. Trimming removed 3 bases at V and 3 bases at J, with 9 bases between.

This clonotype was seen ten or more times. V and J are TRBV5-1 and TRBJ2-3, with 7 bases fitting TRBD1. The germline gives CDR1 SGHRS, CDR2 YFSETQ. CDR3 length: 17 residues. V dropped 4 bases and J dropped 3; count of bases not matched to a gene: 14. CDR3 loop: CASSAGQTGRGTDTQYF. The CDR3 DNA follows: TGCGCCAGCAGCGCTGGTCAGACAGGGCGAGGGACAGATACGCAGTATTTT.

This clonotype was observed many times. The rearrangement uses TRBV28 and TRBJ2-5; the D gene could be TRBD1 or TRBD2 (6 bases each). Germline V gene lookup returns CDR1 MDHEN and CDR2 SYDVKM. V lost 10 bases and J 5 bases, leaving 26 bases between the germline ends. The CDR3 is 16 amino acids. The CDR3 protein is CATGAGARGIGETQYF. The CDR3 nucleotides are TGTGCCACGGGGGCAGGGGCCCGAGGAATAGGGGAGACCCAGTACTTC. The full variable domain, with the rest looked up from reference TRBV28 and TRBJ2-5, is DVKVTQSSRYLVKRTGEKVFLECVQDMDHENMFWYRQDPGLGLRLIYFSYDVKMKEKGDIPEGYSVSREKKERFSLILESASTNQTSMYLCATGAGARGIGETQYFGPGTRLLVL.

This clonotype was counted many times. The rearrangement joins TRBV10-3 to TRBJ2-3, with D possibly being TRBD2 (5 bases). Germline V gene sequence: CDR1 ENHRY, CDR2 SYGVKD. The CDR3 extends over 13 amino acids. The V and J ends lost 8 bases and 1 base respectively, with 10 bases between them. CDR3 region: CAIENSGTDTQYF. In nucleotides, the CDR3 is TGTGCCATCGAGAATAGCGGCACAGATACGCAGTATTTT.